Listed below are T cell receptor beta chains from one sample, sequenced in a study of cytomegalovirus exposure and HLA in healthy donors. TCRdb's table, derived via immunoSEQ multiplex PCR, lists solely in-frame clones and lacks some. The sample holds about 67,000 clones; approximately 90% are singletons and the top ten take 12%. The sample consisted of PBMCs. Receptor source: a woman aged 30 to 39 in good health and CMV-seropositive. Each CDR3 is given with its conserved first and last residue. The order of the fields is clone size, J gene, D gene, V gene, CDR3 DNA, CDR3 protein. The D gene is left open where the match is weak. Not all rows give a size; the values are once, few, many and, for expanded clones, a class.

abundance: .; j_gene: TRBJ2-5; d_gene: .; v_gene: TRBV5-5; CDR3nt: TGTGCCAGCAGCTCGGGGATAGGAGAGACCCAGTACTTC; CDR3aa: CASSSGIGETQYF
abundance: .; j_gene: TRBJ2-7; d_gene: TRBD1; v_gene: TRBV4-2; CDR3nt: TGTGCCAGCAGCCCCCGGACAGGGCCCTCCTACGAGCAGTACTTC; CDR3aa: CASSPRTGPSYEQYF
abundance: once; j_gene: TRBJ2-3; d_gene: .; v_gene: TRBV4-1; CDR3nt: TGCGCCAGCAGCCAAGTCTGGGGCGGAGGGACAGATACGCAGTATTTT; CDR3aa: CASSQVWGGGTDTQYF
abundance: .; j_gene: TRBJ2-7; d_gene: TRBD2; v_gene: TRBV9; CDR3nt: TGTGCCAGCAGCGTACAGGGACTACCCAACTACGAGCAGTACTTC; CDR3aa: CASSVQGLPNYEQYF
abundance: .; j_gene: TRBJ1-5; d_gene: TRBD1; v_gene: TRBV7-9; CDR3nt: TGTGCCAGCAGCTTTGGACAGGGCAATCAGCCCCAGCATTTT; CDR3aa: CASSFGQGNQPQHF
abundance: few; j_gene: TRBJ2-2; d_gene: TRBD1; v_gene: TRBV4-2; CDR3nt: TGTGCCAGCAGCCTACGGACAGGTCGTGACACCGGGGAGCTGTTTTTT; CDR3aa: CASSLRTGRDTGELFF
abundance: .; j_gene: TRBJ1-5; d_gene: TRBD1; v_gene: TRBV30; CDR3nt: TGTGCCTACCGACCTCGGGACAGGGCTTATAGCAATCAGCCCCAGCATTTT; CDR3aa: CAYRPRDRAYSNQPQHF
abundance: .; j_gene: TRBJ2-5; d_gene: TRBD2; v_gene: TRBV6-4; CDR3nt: TGTGCCAGCAGTACTAGCGGGAGGACCTTCGGGGAGACCCAGTACTTC; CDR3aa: CASSTSGRTFGETQYF
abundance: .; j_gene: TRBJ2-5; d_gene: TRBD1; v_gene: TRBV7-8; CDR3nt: TGTGCCAGCAGCTTCACGACAGGGGATCAAGAGACCCAGTACTTC; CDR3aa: CASSFTTGDQETQYF
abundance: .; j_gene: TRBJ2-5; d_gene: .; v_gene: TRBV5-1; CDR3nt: TGCGCCAGCAGCTTGGAACCTAGCGACGGGAAAGAGACCCAGTACTTC; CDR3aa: CASSLEPSDGKETQYF
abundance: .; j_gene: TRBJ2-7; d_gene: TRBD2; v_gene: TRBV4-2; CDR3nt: TGTGCCAGCAGCCTCCGACTAGCGGACTCCTACGAGCAGTACTTC; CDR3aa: CASSLRLADSYEQYF
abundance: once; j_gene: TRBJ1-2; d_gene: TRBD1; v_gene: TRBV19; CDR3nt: TGTGCCAGTAGTATTGGACAGGGGGAGACCTATGGCTACACCTTC; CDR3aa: CASSIGQGETYGYTF
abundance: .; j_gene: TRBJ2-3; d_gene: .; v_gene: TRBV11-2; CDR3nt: TGTGCCAGCAGCTTGGCTAGCGTCACTAGCACAGATACGCAGTATTTT; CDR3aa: CASSLASVTSTDTQYF
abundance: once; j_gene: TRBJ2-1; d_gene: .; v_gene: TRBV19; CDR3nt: TGTGCCAGTAGTATAGTCCCGGGAGATGAGCAGTTCTTC; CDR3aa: CASSIVPGDEQFF
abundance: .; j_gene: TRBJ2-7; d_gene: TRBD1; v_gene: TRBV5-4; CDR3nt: TGTGCCAGCAGCTTATCGACAGGGATGTCCTACGAGCAGTACTTC; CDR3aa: CASSLSTGMSYEQYF
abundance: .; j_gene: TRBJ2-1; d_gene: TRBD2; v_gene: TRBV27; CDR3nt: TGTGCCAGCAGTGGACTAGCGCAACACAATGAGCAGTTCTTC; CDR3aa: CASSGLAQHNEQFF
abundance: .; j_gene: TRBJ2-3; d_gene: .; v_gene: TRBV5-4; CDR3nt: TGTGCCAGCAGCTTGGATTTACTAGAACCTGCCACAGATACGCAGTATTTT; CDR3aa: CASSLDLLEPATDTQYF
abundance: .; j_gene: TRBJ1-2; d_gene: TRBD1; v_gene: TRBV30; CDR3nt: TGTGCCTGGAGTCCGGACAGGATCCGGCCGTACTATGGCTACACCTTC; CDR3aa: CAWSPDRIRPYYGYTF
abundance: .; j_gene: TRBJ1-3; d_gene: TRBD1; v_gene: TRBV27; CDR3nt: TGTGCCAGGGTAACAGGGGCCCGCTCTGGAAACACCATATATTTT; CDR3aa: CARVTGARSGNTIYF
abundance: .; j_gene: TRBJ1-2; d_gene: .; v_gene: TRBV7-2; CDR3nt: TGTGCCAGCAGCTCCTTCGGGAGCTATGGCTACACCTTC; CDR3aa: CASSSFGSYGYTF
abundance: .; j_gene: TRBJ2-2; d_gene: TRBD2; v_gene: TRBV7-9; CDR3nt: TGTGCCAGCAGCTCCATCCCAAGCGGGGCCCTTAACACCGGGGAGCTGTTTTTT; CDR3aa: CASSSIPSGALNTGELFF
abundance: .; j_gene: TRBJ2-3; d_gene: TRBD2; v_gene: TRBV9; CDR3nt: TGTGCCAGCAGAGCGGGCGGGAGAGAAGATACGCAGTATTTT; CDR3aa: CASRAGGREDTQYF
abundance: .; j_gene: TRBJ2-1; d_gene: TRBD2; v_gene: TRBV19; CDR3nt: TGTGCCAGTAGTATAGACTTCAGCGGGATGAATGAGCAGTTCTTC; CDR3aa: CASSIDFSGMNEQFF
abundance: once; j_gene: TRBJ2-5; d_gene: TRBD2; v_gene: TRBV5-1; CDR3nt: TGCGCCAGCAGCCGCTCTAACCCTGCGGGAGAGCCTCTAGGGCAGTACTTC; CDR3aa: CASSRSNPAGEPLGQYF
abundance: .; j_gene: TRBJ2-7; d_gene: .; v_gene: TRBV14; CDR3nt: TGTGCCAGCGGAAGTGAGGGCCACGAGCAGTACTTC; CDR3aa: CASGSEGHEQYF
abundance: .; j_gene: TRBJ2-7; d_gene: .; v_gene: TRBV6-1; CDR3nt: TGTGCCAGCAGTCCCTACAAGAGGGACTCCTACGAGCAGTACTTC; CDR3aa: CASSPYKRDSYEQYF
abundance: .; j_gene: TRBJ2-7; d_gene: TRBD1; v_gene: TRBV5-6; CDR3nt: TGTGCCAGCAGTTTTGGGACAGGGGGAGAGCAGTACTTC; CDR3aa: CASSFGTGGEQYF
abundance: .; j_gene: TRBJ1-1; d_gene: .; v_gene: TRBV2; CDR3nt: TGTGCCAGCAGTGTCTTCACTGAAGCTTTCTTT; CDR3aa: CASSVFTEAFF
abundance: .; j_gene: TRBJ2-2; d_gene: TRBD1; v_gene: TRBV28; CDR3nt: TGTGCCAGCAGTGGGACAGGGAGTGACGCCGGGGAGCTGTTTTTT; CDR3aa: CASSGTGSDAGELFF
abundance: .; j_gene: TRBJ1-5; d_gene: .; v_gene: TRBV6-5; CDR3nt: TGTGCCTCGGGACAACTTGATCAGCCCCAGCATTTT; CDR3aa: CASGQLDQPQHF
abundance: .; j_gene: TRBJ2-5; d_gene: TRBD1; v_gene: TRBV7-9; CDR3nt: TGTGCCAGCACCCCGGGACAGGGGCCCCTCTGGAAGACCCAGTACTTC; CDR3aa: CASTPGQGPLWKTQYF
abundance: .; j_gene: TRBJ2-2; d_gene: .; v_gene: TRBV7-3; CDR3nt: TGTGCCAGCAGCATGAGGGATTCCGCCGGGGAGCTGTTTTTT; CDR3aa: CASSMRDSAGELFF
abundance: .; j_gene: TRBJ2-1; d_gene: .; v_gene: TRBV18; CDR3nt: TGTGCTAGCTCACCAATAACTTACAATGAGCAGTTCTTC; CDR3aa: CASSPITYNEQFF
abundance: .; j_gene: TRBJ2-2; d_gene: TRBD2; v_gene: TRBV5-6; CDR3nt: TGTGCCAGCAGCCGCCGGTCTAGCGGGAGTTTCACCGGGGAGCTGTTTTTT; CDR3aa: CASSRRSSGSFTGELFF
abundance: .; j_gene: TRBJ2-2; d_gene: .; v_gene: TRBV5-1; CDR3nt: TGCGCCAGCAGCTCCGGAGGGGGGGGGCCCGCAGAGCTGTTTTTT; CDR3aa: CASSSGGGGPAELFF
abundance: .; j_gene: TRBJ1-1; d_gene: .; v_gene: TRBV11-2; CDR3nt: TGTGCCAGCAGCTTAGTGGGGGGGGCGAACACTGAAGCTTTCTTT; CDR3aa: CASSLVGGANTEAFF
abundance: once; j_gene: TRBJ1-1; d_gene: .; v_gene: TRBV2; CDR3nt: TGTGCCAGCAGGGGGGCAACTGAAGCTTTCTTT; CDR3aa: CASRGATEAFF
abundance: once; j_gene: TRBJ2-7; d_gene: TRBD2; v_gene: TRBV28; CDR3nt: TGTGCCAGCAGTTTAGGGGGAACTAGCGGGACCTACGAGCAGTACTTC; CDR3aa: CASSLGGTSGTYEQYF
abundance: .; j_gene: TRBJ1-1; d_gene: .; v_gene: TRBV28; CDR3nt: TGTGCCAGCAGTGACCGCGGGGGGCTGGAAGCTTTCTTT; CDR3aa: CASSDRGGLEAFF
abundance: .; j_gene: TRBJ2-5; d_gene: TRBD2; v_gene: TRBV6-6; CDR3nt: TGTGCCAGCAGCCCCGGACTAGCGGGAGGGCGAGAGACCCAGTACTTC; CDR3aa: CASSPGLAGGRETQYF
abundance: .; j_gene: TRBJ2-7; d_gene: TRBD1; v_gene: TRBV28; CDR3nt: TGTGCCAGCAGTACAGGGGTTCGCTCCTACGAGCAGTACTTC; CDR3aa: CASSTGVRSYEQYF
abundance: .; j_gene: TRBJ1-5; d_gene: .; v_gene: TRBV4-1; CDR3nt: TGCGCCAGCAGCCAAAACTTGACGGACCAAAGGGGGCAGCCCCAGCATTTT; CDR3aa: CASSQNLTDQRGQPQHF
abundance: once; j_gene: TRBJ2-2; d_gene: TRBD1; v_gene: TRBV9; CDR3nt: TGTGCCAGCCGGACAGGCTTCAGCACCGGGGAGCTGTTTTTT; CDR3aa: CASRTGFSTGELFF
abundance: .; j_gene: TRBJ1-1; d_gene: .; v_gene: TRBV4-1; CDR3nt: TGCGCCAGCAGCCACTTACAGGGGAACACTGAAGCTTTCTTT; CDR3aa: CASSHLQGNTEAFF
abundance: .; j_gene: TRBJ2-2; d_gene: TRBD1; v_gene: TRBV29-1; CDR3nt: TGCAGCGTTCGGACAGGGACTTCGAACACCGGGGAGCTGTTTTTT; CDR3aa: CSVRTGTSNTGELFF